Here is one TCR beta chain with its context. Its specificity is unknown. Using immunoSEQ multiplex PCR, the repertoire was profiled, and TCRdb retains in-frame clones only, with some absent. There are some 72,000 clones in the sample; around 90% occur only once, and approximately 11% lies in the top ten. This entry comes from a study of OX40 agonist ivuxolimab in advanced cancers. Study in general: Three partial responders included one hepatocellular carcinoma patient and two cutaneous melanoma patients.

The CDR3 covers 15 residues. The germline V gene has CDR1 SGHRS and CDR2 YFSETQ. V was pared by 4 bases and J by 3 bases, with 14 bases between. General study results and limits: By week 6 at 0.1 to 3.0 mg/kg, blood CD4+ and CD8+ T cells had expanded clonally. Certain nonresponders additionally had low normalized T-cell clonal expansion.

The receptor comes from an adult with an advanced solid tumor such as melanoma, head and neck, liver or kidney cancer. The chain combines TRBV5-1 with TRBJ2-1, with D tentatively TRBD1 or TRBD2 (7 bases each). The sequenced sample was CD4+ or CD8+ T cells sorted from blood, obtained in a trial of the OX40 agonist ivuxolimab. CDR3 amino acids: CASSVSGTDYNEQFF. CDR3 DNA: TGCGCCAGCAGCGTAAGCGGGACAGACTACAATGAGCAGTTCTTC.